The TCR beta chain under discussion was sequenced for a study of shared clonotypes between healthy human individuals. Germline V gives CDR1 SEHNR, CDR2 FQNEAQ (reference sequence). This CDR3 contains 13 residues. The germline V and J ends were trimmed by 4 bases and 8 bases, with 12 bases remaining between them. TCRdb keeps only in-frame clones here, not all; method: immunoSEQ multiplex PCR. The sample holds around 2,100,000 clones, about 95% seen once. Naive CD8 cells lacked CD45RO and underwent positive selection for CCR7, leaving out terminally differentiated effector memory CD45RA+ cells. The specimen sequenced was naive CD8+ T cells sorted from blood. The origin of this receptor is a young man in good health. The rearrangement uses TRBV7-9 and TRBJ2-1, with D maybe TRBD1 (5 bases). CDR3 region: CASSSDNLDEQFF. The CDR3 coding sequence is TGTGCCAGCAGCTCGGACAACCTCGATGAGCAGTTCTTC.